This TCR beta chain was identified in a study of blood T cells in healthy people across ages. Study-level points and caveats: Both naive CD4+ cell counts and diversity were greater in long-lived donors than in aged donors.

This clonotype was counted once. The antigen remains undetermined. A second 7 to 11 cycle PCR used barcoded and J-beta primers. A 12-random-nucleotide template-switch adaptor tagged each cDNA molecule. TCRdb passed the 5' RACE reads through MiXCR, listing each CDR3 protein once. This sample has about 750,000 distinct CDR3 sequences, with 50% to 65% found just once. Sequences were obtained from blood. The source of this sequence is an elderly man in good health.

The CDR3 DNA sequence: TGTGCCAGCAGCGGGGGACGGATATCCTACGAGCAGTACTTC. This codes for CASSGGRISYEQYF. The rearrangement joins TRBV7-8 to TRBJ2-7; D might be TRBD1 or TRBD2, each matching 5 bases. Per the germline V gene, CDR1 is SGHVS and CDR2 is FQNEAQ. V was trimmed by 5 bases and J by 1 base, leaving 12 bases between them. The CDR3 is made up of 14 amino acids.